This entry concerns a single T cell receptor beta chain. The repertoire was sequenced with immunoSEQ multiplex PCR; TCRdb's copy has only in-frame clones and lacks some. Here the sample spans several thousand clones, 60% to 80% being singletons. This specimen belongs to a study of T cell repertoires in ileal Crohn's disease. This CDR3 comprises 12 residues. Germline V gives CDR1 MNHEY, CDR2 SVGAGI. Trimming shortened V by 5 bases and J by 5 bases, and 8 bases separated the two germline ends. This receptor was identified in an adult with Crohn's disease. Material for sequencing was ileal tissue. The V and J genes are TRBV6-5 and TRBJ2-3; no clear D. The CDR3 spells CASSPSKDTQYF. The CDR3 DNA is TGTGCCAGCAGTCCATCAAAAGATACGCAGTATTTT.